This T cell receptor (beta chain) was captured in a study of T cells after yellow fever vaccination. Points from the study as a whole: A faster peak, day 5 versus 15, was reached by the weaker secondary response. Contamination by abundant bulk-population clonotypes could be present in FACS-sorted repertoires.

Germline lookup yields CDR1 LGHDT and CDR2 YNNKEL (reference sequence). V was trimmed by 4 bases and J by 5 bases, leaving 18 bases between them. The CDR3 has 16 residues. As concerns this clonotype: Its antigen is unknown.

TCRdb re-called the 5' RACE reads through MiXCR, storing one row per CDR3 protein. The sample has hundreds of thousands of distinct CDR3 sequences, less than 4.5% seen once. Sequencing was performed on PBMCs, taken on the day of the yellow fever booster vaccination. The clonotype was recovered from a man aged 18 to 29 who received the YFV17D yellow fever vaccine. The genes are TRBV3-1 and TRBJ2-1, with a tentative D call TRBD2 (5 bases). This CDR3 is CASSPSVLTSNNEQFF. CDR3 bases: TGTGCCAGCAGCCCGAGTGTCCTAACTAGTAACAATGAGCAGTTCTTC.